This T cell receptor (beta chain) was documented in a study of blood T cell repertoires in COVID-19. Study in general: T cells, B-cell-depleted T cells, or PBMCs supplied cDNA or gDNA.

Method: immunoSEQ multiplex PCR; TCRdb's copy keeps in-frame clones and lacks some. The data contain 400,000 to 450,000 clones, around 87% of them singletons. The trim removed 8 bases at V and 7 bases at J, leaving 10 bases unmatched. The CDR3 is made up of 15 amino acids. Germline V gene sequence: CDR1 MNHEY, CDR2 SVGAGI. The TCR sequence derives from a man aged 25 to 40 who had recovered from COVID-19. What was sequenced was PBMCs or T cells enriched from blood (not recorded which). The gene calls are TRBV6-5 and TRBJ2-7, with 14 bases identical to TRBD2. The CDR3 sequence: CASGRGLAGAGEQYF. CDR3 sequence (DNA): TGTGCCAGCGGAAGGGGACTAGCGGGAGCAGGGGAGCAGTACTTC.